This entry concerns a single TCR beta chain. The antigen remains undetermined. This same CDR3 is encoded by further DNA sequences in the sample. With 60 Vbeta and 13 Jbeta primers, the PCR was carried out. In the study's own analysis: Among the unique TCR beta chains that a later analysis counted, 80 million to 100 million in all, 10 million to 13 million were shared. Profiling relied on immunoSEQ multiplex PCR, and the TCRdb table lists in-frame clones only, not all of them. V and J calls and clone size follow that table, whereas D and trimming were derived from the DNA. The profile shows some 200,000 clones, 73% of them singletons. Losses at the gene ends were 6 bases for V and 7 bases for J; bases not matched to a gene: 9. Germline loops: CDR1 MRHNA, CDR2 SNTAGT. This CDR3 contains 14 residues. This specimen comes from a study of cytomegalovirus exposure and HLA in healthy donors. Whole-study results and caveats: The later analysis indicated that the majority of CMV-associated TCR beta chains appeared HLA-restricted.

The chain employs TRBV6-4 and TRBJ1-2, with 9 bases that match TRBD1. The receptor was isolated from a woman aged 25 to 39 in good health and CMV-seronegative. What was sequenced was PBMCs. Here the CDR3 reads CASSPTGGMGGYTF. As DNA, the CDR3 is TGTGCCAGCAGCCCGACAGGGGGGATGGGTGGCTACACCTTC.